The rows below give T cell receptor beta chains drawn from one sample of a study of CD4 T cells in relation to SARS-CoV-2 and coronaviruses. Generated by immunoSEQ multiplex PCR, the TCRdb table keeps only in-frame clones and is missing some. There are over 25,000 clones in the sample; 75% to 80% occur only once, and 20% lies in the top ten. These receptors have no identified antigens. Sequenced input: CD4+ T cells from PBMCs, cultured in vitro. The source of these receptors is a human donor in good health. The CDR3 runs from the conserved cysteine through the conserved F or W. Each record gives: D gene, clone size, V gene, J gene, CDR3 protein, CDR3 DNA. D genes are given only for firm matches. Clone size is shown for a subset of rows, as once, few, many or a class of expanded clone.

TRBD2	-	TRBV11-2	TRBJ2-1	CASSLVQFLAGGKRNEQFF	TGTGCCAGCAGCTTAGTACAGTTTCTAGCGGGGGGCAAAAGGAATGAGCAGTTCTTC
TRBD2	-	TRBV5-8	TRBJ2-3	CASSSRTSGSTDTQYF	TGTGCCAGCAGCTCACGGACTAGCGGGAGCACAGATACGCAGTATTTT
-	-	TRBV7-2	TRBJ2-1	CASSLRYNEQFF	TGTGCCAGCAGCTTAAGGTACAATGAGCAGTTCTTC
-	-	TRBV4-2	TRBJ2-6	CASSQDTYGAGANVLTF	TGTGCCAGCAGCCAAGATACATATGGTGCTGGGGCCAACGTCCTGACTTTC
-	-	TRBV3-1/TRBV3-2	TRBJ2-7	CASSQAPGTPGEQYF	TGTGCCAGCAGCCAAGCCCCCGGGACCCCGGGGGAGCAGTACTTC
-	-	TRBV4-3	TRBJ2-2	CASSQDTNTGELFF	TGCGCCAGCAGCCAGGACACGAACACCGGGGAGCTGTTTTTT
-	-	TRBV6-5	TRBJ1-6	CASSSPRANSPLHF	TGTGCCAGCAGTTCGCCGAGGGCAAATTCACCCCTCCACTTT
TRBD1	-	TRBV11-3	TRBJ2-5	CASSLRQGARETQYF	TGTGCCAGCAGCTTACGGCAGGGGGCGAGGGAGACCCAGTACTTC
TRBD1	once	TRBV23-1	TRBJ1-2	CASSQPRDSSYGYTF	TGCGCCAGCAGTCAACCGCGGGACAGCTCCTATGGCTACACCTTC
TRBD2	-	TRBV4-2	TRBJ2-5	CASSRIMGRGEEETQYF	TGTGCCAGCAGCCGCATAATGGGGCGGGGGGAGGAAGAGACCCAGTACTTC
TRBD2	-	TRBV11-3	TRBJ2-1	CASSLEAYGGNEQFF	TGTGCCAGCAGCTTAGAGGCATACGGGGGGAATGAGCAGTTCTTC
TRBD1	-	TRBV18	TRBJ1-1	CASSPPSGTGVNTEAFF	TGTGCCAGCTCACCACCGTCCGGAACAGGGGTGAATACTGAAGCTTTCTTT
TRBD2	-	TRBV2	TRBJ2-1	CASSGTSTQFF	TGTGCCAGCAGTGGGACTAGCACGCAGTTCTTC
TRBD2	-	TRBV6-5	TRBJ2-3	CASSLTSEGGTQYF	TGTGCCAGCAGTCTGACTAGCGAGGGGGGTACGCAGTATTTT
-	-	TRBV11-2	TRBJ2-2	CASSQTRLGGPGELFF	TGTGCCAGCAGTCAAACAAGGCTAGGGGGACCCGGGGAGCTGTTTTTT
-	-	TRBV7-9	TRBJ2-2	CASSLSLIGELFF	TGTGCCAGCAGCTTATCGTTAATCGGGGAGCTGTTTTTT
TRBD1	-	TRBV28	TRBJ1-6	CASSYRAGGRNSPLHF	TGTGCCAGCAGTTATAGGGCAGGGGGACGTAATTCACCCCTCCACTTT
-	-	TRBV9	TRBJ2-1	CASSVDEARNEQFF	TGTGCCAGCAGCGTAGACGAGGCCCGCAATGAGCAGTTCTTC
TRBD2	-	TRBV9	TRBJ2-1	CASSVDLAGEGGHEQFF	TGTGCCAGCAGCGTAGACTTAGCGGGAGAGGGTGGGCATGAGCAGTTCTTC
-	-	TRBV6-5	TRBJ1-3	CASSKNEGNTIYF	TGTGCCAGCAGCAAAAACGAGGGAAACACCATATATTTT
-	-	TRBV27	TRBJ1-2	CASSSGSDYGYTF	TGTGCCAGCAGTTCGGGGTCAGACTATGGCTACACCTTC
-	few	TRBV5-1	TRBJ1-4	CASSLRGRATNEKLFF	TGCGCCAGCAGCCTCAGGGGCAGAGCAACTAATGAAAAACTGTTTTTT
TRBD2	-	TRBV7-3	TRBJ2-3	CASSPRLAGVSGADTQYF	TGTGCCAGCAGCCCGCGACTAGCGGGAGTGTCTGGAGCAGATACGCAGTATTTT
-	once	TRBV24-1	TRBJ1-5	CATSDSPRDGQPQHF	TGTGCCACCAGTGATTCCCCCCGCGATGGTCAGCCCCAGCATTTT
TRBD1	-	TRBV2	TRBJ1-4	CASSPGQATNEKLFF	TGTGCCAGCAGTCCCGGACAGGCAACTAATGAAAAACTGTTTTTT
-	-	TRBV11-1	TRBJ2-3	CASSLALVGTDTQYF	TGTGCCAGCAGCTTAGCGCTCGTAGGAACAGATACGCAGTATTTT
-	-	TRBV4-1	TRBJ2-7	CASSQDRQRNGHEQYF	TGCGCCAGCAGCCAAGATCGGCAGAGGAATGGCCACGAGCAGTACTTC
TRBD1	-	TRBV7-8	TRBJ2-1	CASSEGQGVYEQFF	TGTGCCAGCAGCGAGGGACAGGGGGTCTATGAGCAGTTCTTC
-	few	TRBV10-3	TRBJ2-3	CAIKTGTSTDTQYF	TGTGCCATCAAGACCGGGACCTCCACAGATACGCAGTATTTT
-	-	TRBV18	TRBJ1-6	CASAGSDNSPLHF	TGTGCCAGCGCAGGGTCCGATAATTCACCCCTCCACTTT
TRBD1	once	TRBV7-9	TRBJ2-7	CASSFSPGTGSYEQYF	TGTGCCAGCAGCTTTTCACCTGGGACAGGATCCTACGAGCAGTACTTC
TRBD1	-	TRBV10-3	TRBJ1-3	CAIRGDSSGNTIYF	TGTGCCATCAGGGGGGACAGCTCTGGAAACACCATATATTTT
TRBD2	-	TRBV13	TRBJ2-1	CASSAERGGRDEQFF	TGTGCCAGCAGCGCAGAGCGGGGGGGCCGGGATGAGCAGTTCTTC
-	few	TRBV2	TRBJ1-3	CASNRVLDGNTIYF	TGTGCCAGCAACCGGGTTCTCGATGGAAACACCATATATTTT
-	-	TRBV9	TRBJ1-2	CASSVAGEWDYGYTF	TGTGCCAGCAGCGTAGCGGGGGAATGGGACTATGGCTACACCTTC
TRBD1	-	TRBV12-3/TRBV12-4	TRBJ1-4	CASKGQVNEKLFF	TGTGCCAGTAAAGGACAGGTTAATGAAAAACTGTTTTTT
TRBD1	-	TRBV4-3	TRBJ2-7	CASSQDLRTGGANEQYF	TGCGCCAGCAGCCAAGATCTCCGGACAGGGGGTGCGAACGAGCAGTACTTC
-	-	TRBV25-1	TRBJ1-2	CASSVGPAATYGYTF	TGTGCCAGCAGTGTTGGTCCAGCGGCGACCTATGGCTACACCTTC
-	-	TRBV18	TRBJ2-3	CASSRDQPPSTDTQYF	TGTGCCAGCTCACGGGACCAACCTCCTAGCACAGATACGCAGTATTTT
-	-	TRBV6-5	TRBJ1-1	CASRMGSLNTEAFF	TGTGCCAGCCGTATGGGGAGCTTGAACACTGAAGCTTTCTTT
TRBD1	once	TRBV10-2	TRBJ1-6	CASKPGTGSGSYNSPLHF	TGCGCCAGCAAACCGGGGACAGGGTCGGGGTCCTATAATTCACCCCTCCACTTT
-	-	TRBV4-1	TRBJ2-1	CASSEERIISYNEQFF	TGCGCCAGCAGCGAAGAACGGATTATATCCTACAATGAGCAGTTCTTC
-	few	TRBV9	TRBJ2-5	CASSTHSGETQYF	TGTGCCAGCAGCACACACTCCGGAGAGACCCAGTACTTC
-	-	TRBV7-3	TRBJ2-1	CASSLGVEPSYNEQFF	TGTGCCAGCAGCTTAGGGGTCGAACCCTCCTACAATGAGCAGTTCTTC
-	-	TRBV27	TRBJ1-1	CASSFGAYTEAFF	TGTGCCAGCAGTTTCGGAGCCTACACTGAAGCTTTCTTT
-	-	TRBV2	TRBJ1-1	CASTLRDTKNTEAFF	TGTGCCAGCACCCTGCGGGACACAAAGAACACTGAAGCTTTCTTT
-	-	TRBV7-3	TRBJ2-5	CASSLDSGPPQYF	TGTGCCAGCAGCTTAGACTCCGGGCCCCCCCAGTACTTC
-	-	TRBV5-1	TRBJ2-3	CASSLDSYDTQYF	TGCGCCAGCAGCTTGGACTCCTACGATACGCAGTATTTT
-	few	TRBV19	TRBJ1-1	CASSIPGNTEAFF	TGTGCCAGTAGTATCCCAGGGAACACTGAAGCTTTCTTT
-	-	TRBV11-2	TRBJ2-6	CASSPWDTWTGANVLTF	TGTGCCAGCAGCCCCTGGGACACCTGGACTGGGGCCAACGTCCTGACTTTC
TRBD2	-	TRBV7-3	TRBJ2-7	CASSLRLAGVGEQYF	TGTGCCAGCAGCTTAAGGCTAGCGGGAGTTGGTGAGCAGTACTTC
-	-	TRBV3-1/TRBV3-2	TRBJ2-7	CASSQAEGWAYEQYF	TGTGCCAGCAGCCAAGCCGAAGGTTGGGCCTACGAGCAGTACTTC
TRBD1	-	TRBV10-2	TRBJ1-2	CASRGQAANYGYTF	TGCGCCAGCAGGGGACAGGCGGCTAACTATGGCTACACCTTC
-	-	TRBV6-5	TRBJ1-1	CASSPTWEMNTEAFF	TGTGCCAGCAGCCCGACCTGGGAGATGAACACTGAAGCTTTCTTT
-	-	TRBV12-3/TRBV12-4	TRBJ2-1	CASSSGEGNEQFF	TGTGCCAGCAGTTCAGGGGAGGGCAATGAGCAGTTCTTC
TRBD1	-	TRBV6-2/TRBV6-3	TRBJ1-5	CASSLTGTGHQPQHF	TGTGCCAGCAGTCTAACCGGGACAGGGCATCAGCCCCAGCATTTT
TRBD2	-	TRBV5-1	TRBJ2-3	CASSSGSRADTQYF	TGCGCCAGCAGCAGCGGGAGTAGGGCAGATACGCAGTATTTT
TRBD1	once	TRBV4-3	TRBJ1-6	CASSRTLSPGTGNNSPLHF	TGCGCCAGCAGCCGCACGCTATCTCCCGGGACAGGGAATAATTCACCCCTCCACTTT